This TCR beta chain was found in a study of identical twins. Study-wide results and caveats: Findings depended on cross-sectional statistics rather than tracking the same donors. For out-of-frame beta sequences, excess twin sharing was weaker. Abundant beta clonotypes from cord blood bore fewer insertions; memory repertoires lacked this pattern.

Germline lookup yields CDR1 MNHNS and CDR2 SASEGT. Trimming removed 6 bases from V and 5 bases from J; junction bases left unmatched: 12. The CDR3 is 15 residues long. The cDNA had a unique molecular identifier and a template-switch universal primer site. TCRdb reanalysed the 5' RACE reads using MiXCR and keeps one entry per CDR3 protein. The sample has fewer than 250,000 distinct CDR3 sequences; roughly 7% are singletons. Many counts were recorded for this clonotype. Its antigen is not known. This sample also belongs to another study, concerning yellow fever vaccine responses in identical twins.

The chain recombines TRBV6-1 with TRBJ1-2; 7 bases fit TRBD1. The sequence was collected from a woman aged 18-30 years in good health. Input material: memory (CD45RO+) T cells sorted from blood. CDR3 sequence: CASRSPNTGEYGYTF. The CDR3 region has the DNA TGTGCCAGCAGATCACCCAATACAGGGGAATATGGCTACACCTTC.